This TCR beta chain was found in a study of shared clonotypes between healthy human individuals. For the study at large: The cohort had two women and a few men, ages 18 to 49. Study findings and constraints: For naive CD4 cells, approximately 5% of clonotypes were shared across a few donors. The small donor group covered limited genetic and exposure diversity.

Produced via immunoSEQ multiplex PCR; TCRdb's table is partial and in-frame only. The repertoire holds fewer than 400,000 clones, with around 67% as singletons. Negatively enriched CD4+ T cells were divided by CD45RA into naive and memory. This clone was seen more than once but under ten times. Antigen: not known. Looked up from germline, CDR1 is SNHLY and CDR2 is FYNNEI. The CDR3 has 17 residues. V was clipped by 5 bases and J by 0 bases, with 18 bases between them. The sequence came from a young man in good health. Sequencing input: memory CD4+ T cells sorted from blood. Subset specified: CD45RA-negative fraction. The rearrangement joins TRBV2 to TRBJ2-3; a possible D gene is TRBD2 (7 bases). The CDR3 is CASSTWGGLSSTDTQYF. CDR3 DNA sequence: TGTGCCAGCAGTACTTGGGGGGGGCTCTCTAGCACAGATACGCAGTATTTT.